The next 4 T cell receptor beta chains were all read from a single sample in a study of T-cell reconstitution after alpha-beta-depleted transplantation in children. Library preparation (for TCRbeta) was performed with unique molecular identifiers. TCRdb processed the PCR reads anew with MiXCR; each CDR3 protein has one entry. The sample shows just over 950,000 distinct CDR3 sequences, roughly 29% of them seen only once. The sample was PBMCs, mostly from graft donor cells, taken 360 days after TCRalphabeta/CD19-depleted stem cell transplant. The origin of the receptors is a boy younger than two who had a stem cell transplant for SCID, so the T cells may come from the graft donor.

The rearrangement joins TRBV7-6 to TRBJ1-1; D uncertain. V lost 5 bases and J 0 bases, leaving 22 bases between the germline ends. The CDR3 contains 18 residues. CDR1 and CDR2 from the germline V gene are SGHVS and FNYEAQ. CDR3 coding DNA: TGTGCCAGCAGCCCCCAAGGCGCCATGATCCTCATGAACACTGAAGCTTTCTTT. It translates to CASSPQGAMILMNTEAFF.

This clonotype turned up a few times. The chain joins TRBV20-1 to TRBJ2-1, with D perhaps matching TRBD1 (6 bases). This CDR3 contains 13 residues. V dropped 5 bases and J dropped 3 bases, with 11 bases sitting between them. From germline, CDR1 is DFQATT and CDR2 SNEGSKA (reference sequence). The CDR3 reads CSAPGDIYNEQFF. In nucleotides, the CDR3 is TGCAGTGCTCCAGGGGACATCTACAATGAGCAGTTCTTC.

The chain links TRBV20-1 to TRBJ1-3, with D perhaps matching TRBD1 (6 bases). CDR1 is DFQATT and CDR2 is SNEGSKA in the germline V gene (reference sequence). The V end was cut by 3 bases, the J end by 1 base, with 13 bases between. This CDR3 has 15 residues. CDR3 coding DNA: TGCAGTGCTAGGAAAGAGGGGGGTTCTGGAAACACCATATATTTT. This codes for CSARKEGGSGNTIYF.

This clonotype appeared a few times. The rearrangement joins TRBV5-1 to TRBJ2-3; D not certain. Trimming took off 1 base at V and 0 bases at J, with 6 bases between the two ends. The CDR3 is 14 amino acids. Germline-derived CDR1 and CDR2 are SGHRS and YFSETQ. The CDR3 region has the DNA TGCGCCAGCAGCTTGCACCCGAGCACAGATACGCAGTATTTT. Residues: CASSLHPSTDTQYF.